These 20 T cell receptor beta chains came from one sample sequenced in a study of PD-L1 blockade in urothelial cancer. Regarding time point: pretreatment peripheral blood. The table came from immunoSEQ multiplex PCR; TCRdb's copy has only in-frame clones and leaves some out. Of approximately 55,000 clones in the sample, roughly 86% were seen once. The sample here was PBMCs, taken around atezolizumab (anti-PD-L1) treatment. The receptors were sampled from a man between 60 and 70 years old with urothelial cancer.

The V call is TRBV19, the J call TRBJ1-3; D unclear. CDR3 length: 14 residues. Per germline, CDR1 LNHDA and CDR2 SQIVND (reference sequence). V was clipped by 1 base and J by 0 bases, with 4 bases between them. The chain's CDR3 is CASSIVISGNTIYF. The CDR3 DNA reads TGTGCCAGTAGTATAGTTATCTCTGGAAACACCATATATTTT. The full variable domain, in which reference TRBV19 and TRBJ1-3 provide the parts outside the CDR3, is DGGITQSPKYLFRKEGQNVTLSCEQNLNHDAMYWYRQDPGQGLRLIYYSQIVNDFQKGDIAEGYSVSREKKESFPLTVTSAQKNPTAFYLCASSIVISGNTIYFGEGSWLTVV.

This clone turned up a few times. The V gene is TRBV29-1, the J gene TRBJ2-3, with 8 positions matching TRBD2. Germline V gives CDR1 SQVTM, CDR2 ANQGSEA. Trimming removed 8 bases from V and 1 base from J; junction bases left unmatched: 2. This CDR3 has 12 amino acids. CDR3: CSTREGTDTQYF. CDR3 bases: TGCAGCACGCGGGAGGGCACAGATACGCAGTATTTT.

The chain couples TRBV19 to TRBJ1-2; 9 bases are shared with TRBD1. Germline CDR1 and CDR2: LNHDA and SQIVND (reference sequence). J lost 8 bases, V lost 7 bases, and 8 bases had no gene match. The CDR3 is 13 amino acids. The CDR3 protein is CASILRGTGGYTF. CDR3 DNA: TGTGCCAGTATCCTCCGCGGGACAGGGGGCTACACCTTC.

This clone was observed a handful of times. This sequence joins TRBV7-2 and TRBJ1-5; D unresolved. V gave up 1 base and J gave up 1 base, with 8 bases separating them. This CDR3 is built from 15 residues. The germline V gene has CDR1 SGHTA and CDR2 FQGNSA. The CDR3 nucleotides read TGTGCCAGCAGCTTAGTGTCAGGCAGCAATCAGCCCCAGCATTTT. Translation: CASSLVSGSNQPQHF.

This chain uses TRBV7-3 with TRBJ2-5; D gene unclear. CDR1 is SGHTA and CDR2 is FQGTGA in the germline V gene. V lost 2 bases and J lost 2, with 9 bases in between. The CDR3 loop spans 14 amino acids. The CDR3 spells CASSLGAGQETQYF. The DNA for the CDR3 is TGTGCCAGCAGCTTAGGTGCAGGACAAGAGACCCAGTACTTC.

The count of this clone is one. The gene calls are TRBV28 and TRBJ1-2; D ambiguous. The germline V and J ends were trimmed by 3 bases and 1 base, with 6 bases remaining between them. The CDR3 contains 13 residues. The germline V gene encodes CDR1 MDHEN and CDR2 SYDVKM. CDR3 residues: CASSLGSNYGYTF. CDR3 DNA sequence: TGTGCCAGCAGTTTGGGCAGTAACTATGGCTACACCTTC.

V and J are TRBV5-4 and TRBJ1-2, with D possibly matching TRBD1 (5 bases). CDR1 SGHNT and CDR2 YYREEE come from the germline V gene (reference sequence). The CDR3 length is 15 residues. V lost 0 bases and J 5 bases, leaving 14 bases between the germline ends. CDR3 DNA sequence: TGTGCCAGCAGCTTGGCCGGGCAGGGAGGATATGGCTACACCTTC. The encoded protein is CASSLAGQGGYGYTF.

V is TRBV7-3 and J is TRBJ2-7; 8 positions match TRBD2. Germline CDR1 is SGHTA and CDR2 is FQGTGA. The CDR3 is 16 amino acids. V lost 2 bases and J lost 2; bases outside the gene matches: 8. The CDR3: CASSLGGGPTAYEQYF. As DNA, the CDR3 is TGTGCCAGCAGCTTAGGCGGGGGGCCAACCGCCTACGAGCAGTACTTC.

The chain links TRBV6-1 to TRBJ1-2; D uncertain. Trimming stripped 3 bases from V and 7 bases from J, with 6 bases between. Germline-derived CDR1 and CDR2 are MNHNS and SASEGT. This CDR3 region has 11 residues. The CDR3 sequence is CASSDRFGYTF. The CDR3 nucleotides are TGTGCCAGCAGTGACAGGTTTGGCTACACCTTC.

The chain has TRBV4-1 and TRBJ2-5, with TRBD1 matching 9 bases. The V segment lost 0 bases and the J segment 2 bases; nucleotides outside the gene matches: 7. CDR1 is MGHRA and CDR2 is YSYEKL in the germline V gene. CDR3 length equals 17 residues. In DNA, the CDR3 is TGCGCCAGCAGCCAAGACCCCGGGACAGGGAGTCAAGAGACCCAGTACTTC. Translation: CASSQDPGTGSQETQYF.

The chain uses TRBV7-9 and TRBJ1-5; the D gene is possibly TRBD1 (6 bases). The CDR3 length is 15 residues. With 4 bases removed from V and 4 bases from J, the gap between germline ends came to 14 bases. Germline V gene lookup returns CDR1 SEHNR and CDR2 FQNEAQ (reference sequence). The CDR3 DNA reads TGTGCCAGCAGCTATGGACAGCTAACAAATCAGCCCCAGCATTTT. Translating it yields CASSYGQLTNQPQHF.

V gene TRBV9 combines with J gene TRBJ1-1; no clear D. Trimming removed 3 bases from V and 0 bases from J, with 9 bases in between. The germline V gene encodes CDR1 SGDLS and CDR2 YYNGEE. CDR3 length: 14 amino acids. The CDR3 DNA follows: TGTGCCAGCAGCGAAGGAGGGTTGAACACTGAAGCTTTCTTT. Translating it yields CASSEGGLNTEAFF. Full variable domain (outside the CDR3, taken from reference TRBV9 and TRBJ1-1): DSGVTQTPKHLITATGQRVTLRCSPRSGDLSVYWYQQSLDQGLQFLIQYYNGEERAKGNILERFSAQQFPDLHSELNLSSLELGDSALYFCASSEGGLNTEAFFGQGTRLTVV.

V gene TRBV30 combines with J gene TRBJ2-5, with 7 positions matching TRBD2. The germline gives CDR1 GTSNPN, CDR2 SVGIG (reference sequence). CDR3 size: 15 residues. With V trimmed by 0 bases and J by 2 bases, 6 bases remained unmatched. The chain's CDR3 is CAWSVHGTTQETQYF. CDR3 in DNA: TGTGCCTGGAGTGTACACGGGACTACACAAGAGACCCAGTACTTC.

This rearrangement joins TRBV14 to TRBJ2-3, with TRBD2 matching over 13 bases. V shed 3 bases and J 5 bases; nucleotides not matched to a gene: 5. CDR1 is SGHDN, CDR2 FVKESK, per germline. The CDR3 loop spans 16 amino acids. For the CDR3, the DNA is TGTGCCAGCAGCCACCTACTAGCGGGAGGGCTAGATACGCAGTATTTT. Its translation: CASSHLLAGGLDTQYF.

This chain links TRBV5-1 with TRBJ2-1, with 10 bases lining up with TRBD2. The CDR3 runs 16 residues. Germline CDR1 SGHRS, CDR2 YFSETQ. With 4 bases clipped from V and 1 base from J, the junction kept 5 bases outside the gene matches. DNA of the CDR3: TGCGCCAGCAGCCCCCAACTAGCGGGATCCTACAATGAGCAGTTCTTC. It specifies CASSPQLAGSYNEQFF.

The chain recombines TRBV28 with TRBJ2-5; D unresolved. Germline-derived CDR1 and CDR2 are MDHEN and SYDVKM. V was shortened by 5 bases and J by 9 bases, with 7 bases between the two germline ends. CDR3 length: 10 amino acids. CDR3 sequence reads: CASSPRPQYF. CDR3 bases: TGTGCCAGCAGTCCCAGGCCCCAGTACTTC. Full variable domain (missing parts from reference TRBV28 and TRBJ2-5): DVKVTQSSRYLVKRTGEKVFLECVQDMDHENMFWYRQDPGLGLRLIYFSYDVKMKEKGDIPEGYSVSREKKERFSLILESASTNQTSMYLCASSPRPQYFGPGTRLLVL.

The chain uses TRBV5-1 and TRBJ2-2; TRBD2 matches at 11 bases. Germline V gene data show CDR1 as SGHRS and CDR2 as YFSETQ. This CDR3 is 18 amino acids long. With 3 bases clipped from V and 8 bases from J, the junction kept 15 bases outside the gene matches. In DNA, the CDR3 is TGCGCCAGCAGCTCCCAATTGACTAGCGGGGTCATATCGGGGGAGCTGTTTTTT. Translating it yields CASSSQLTSGVISGELFF.

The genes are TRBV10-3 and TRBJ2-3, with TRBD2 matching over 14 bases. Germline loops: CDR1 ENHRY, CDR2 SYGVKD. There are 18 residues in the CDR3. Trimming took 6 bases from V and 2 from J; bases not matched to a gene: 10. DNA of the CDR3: TGTGCCATCAGGGGTCCGGGACTAGCGGGGGACACCACAGATACGCAGTATTTT. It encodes CAIRGPGLAGDTTDTQYF.

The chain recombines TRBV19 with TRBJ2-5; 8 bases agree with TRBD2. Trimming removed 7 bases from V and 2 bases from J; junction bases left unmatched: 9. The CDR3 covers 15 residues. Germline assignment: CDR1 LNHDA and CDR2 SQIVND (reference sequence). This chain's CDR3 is CASKTSGGRQETQYF. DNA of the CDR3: TGTGCCAGTAAAACAAGCGGGGGAAGGCAAGAGACCCAGTACTTC.

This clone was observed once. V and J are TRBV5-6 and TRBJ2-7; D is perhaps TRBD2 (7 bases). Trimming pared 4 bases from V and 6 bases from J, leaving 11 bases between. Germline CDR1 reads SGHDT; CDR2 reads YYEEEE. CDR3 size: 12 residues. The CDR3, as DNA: TGTGCCAGCAGCCCAAGGGGGGGCGAGCAGTACTTC. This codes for CASSPRGGEQYF.